This T cell receptor (beta chain) was documented in a study of CXCR3-negative and CXCR3-positive naive CD8 T cells. Study outcomes and limitations: Higher TRB CDR3 hydrophobicity marked CXCR3-positive naive cells relative to CXCR3-negative naive cells.

From germline, CDR1 is SQVTM and CDR2 ANQGSEA. The CDR3 spans 14 residues. On this clonotype: What it binds is not known.

TRB cDNA libraries were made by UMI-labeled 5' RACE. TCRdb reanalyzed the 5' RACE reads, giving one entry per CDR3 protein sequence and no DNA. This listing includes 150,000 or so distinct CDR3 sequences. This TCR derives from a human donor in good health. Some clones in this sample may be carry-over from other donors' samples. Sequenced sample: naive CXCR3+ CD8+ T cells from blood. The subset: CD45RO-CCR7+CD27+CD95- naive CD8+ T cells expressing CXCR3 (TNR3+). The rearrangement joins TRBV29-1 to TRBJ2-7; TCRdb reports TRBD1, a call that lacks DNA to check it against. The CDR3 loop reads CSVETGQGIYEQYF.